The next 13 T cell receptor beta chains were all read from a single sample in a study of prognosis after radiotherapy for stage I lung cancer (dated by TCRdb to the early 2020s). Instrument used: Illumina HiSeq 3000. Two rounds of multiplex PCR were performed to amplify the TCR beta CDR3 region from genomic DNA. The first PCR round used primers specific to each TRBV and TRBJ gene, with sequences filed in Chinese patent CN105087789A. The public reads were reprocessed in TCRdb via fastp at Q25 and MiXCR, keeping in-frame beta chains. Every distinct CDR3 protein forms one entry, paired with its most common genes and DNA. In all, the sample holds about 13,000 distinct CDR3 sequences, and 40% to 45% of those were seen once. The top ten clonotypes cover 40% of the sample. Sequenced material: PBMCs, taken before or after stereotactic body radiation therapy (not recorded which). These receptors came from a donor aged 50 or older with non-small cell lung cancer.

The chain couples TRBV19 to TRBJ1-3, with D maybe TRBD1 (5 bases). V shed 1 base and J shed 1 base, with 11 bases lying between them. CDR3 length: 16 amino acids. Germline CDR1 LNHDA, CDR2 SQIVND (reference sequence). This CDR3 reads CASSIAGTDSGNTIYF. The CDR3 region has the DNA TGTGCCAGTAGTATAGCCGGGACCGATTCTGGAAACACCATATATTTT. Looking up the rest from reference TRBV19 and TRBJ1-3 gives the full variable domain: DGGITQSPKYLFRKEGQNVTLSCEQNLNHDAMYWYRQDPGQGLRLIYYSQIVNDFQKGDIAEGYSVSREKKESFPLTVTSAQKNPTAFYLCASSIAGTDSGNTIYFGEGSWLTVV.

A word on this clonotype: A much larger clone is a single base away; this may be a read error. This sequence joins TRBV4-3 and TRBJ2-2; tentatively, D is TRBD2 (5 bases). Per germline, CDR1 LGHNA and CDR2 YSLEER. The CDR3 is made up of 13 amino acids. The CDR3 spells CASSPRLPGEPFF. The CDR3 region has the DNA TGCGCCAGCAGCCCGAGACTCCCCGGGGAGCCGTTTTTT.

The CDR3 nucleotides read TGCGCCAGCAGCACCGGACAGGAGCAGTACTTC. Translated: CASSTGQEQYF. The rearrangement uses TRBV5-1 and TRBJ2-7; maybe TRBD1 (6 bases). The CDR3 has 11 amino acids. V was clipped by 4 bases and J by 7 bases, with 9 bases between them. CDR1 is SGHRS, CDR2 YFSETQ, per germline.

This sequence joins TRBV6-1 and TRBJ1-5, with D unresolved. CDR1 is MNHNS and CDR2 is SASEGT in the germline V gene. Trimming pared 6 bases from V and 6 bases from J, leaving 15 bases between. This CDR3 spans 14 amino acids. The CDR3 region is CASSHAGLGQPQHF. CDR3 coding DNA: TGTGCCAGCAGCCACGCGGGGTTGGGTCAGCCCCAGCATTTT.

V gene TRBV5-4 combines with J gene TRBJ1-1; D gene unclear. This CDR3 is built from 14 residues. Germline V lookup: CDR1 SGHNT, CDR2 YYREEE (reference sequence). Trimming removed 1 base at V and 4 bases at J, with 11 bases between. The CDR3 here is CASSLNPGRTEAFF. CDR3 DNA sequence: TGTGCCAGCAGCTTGAATCCAGGACGCACTGAAGCTTTCTTT.

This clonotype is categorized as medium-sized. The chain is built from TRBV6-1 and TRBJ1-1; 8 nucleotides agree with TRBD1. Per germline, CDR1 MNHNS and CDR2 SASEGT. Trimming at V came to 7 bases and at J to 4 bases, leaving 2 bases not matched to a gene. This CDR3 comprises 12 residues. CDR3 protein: CASNTGGTEAFF. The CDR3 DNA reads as TGTGCCAGCAATACAGGGGGCACTGAAGCTTTCTTT.

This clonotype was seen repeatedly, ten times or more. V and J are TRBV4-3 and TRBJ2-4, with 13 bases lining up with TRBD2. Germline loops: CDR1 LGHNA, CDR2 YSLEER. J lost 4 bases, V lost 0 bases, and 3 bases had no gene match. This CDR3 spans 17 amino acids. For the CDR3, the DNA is TGCGCCAGCAGCCAAGAAGCACTAGCGGGGGGGAAAAACATTCAGTACTTC. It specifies CASSQEALAGGKNIQYF.

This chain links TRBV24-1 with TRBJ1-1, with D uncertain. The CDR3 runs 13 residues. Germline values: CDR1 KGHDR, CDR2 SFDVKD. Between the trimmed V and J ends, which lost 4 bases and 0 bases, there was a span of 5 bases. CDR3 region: CATSDSMNTEAFF. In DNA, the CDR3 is TGTGCCACCAGTGACTCGATGAACACTGAAGCTTTCTTT.

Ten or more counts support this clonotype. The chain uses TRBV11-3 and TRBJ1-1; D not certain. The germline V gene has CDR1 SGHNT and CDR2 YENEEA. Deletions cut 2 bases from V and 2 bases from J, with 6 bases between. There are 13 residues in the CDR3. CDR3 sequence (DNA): TGTGCCAGCAGCTTAACCCGCAACACTGAAGCTTTCTTT. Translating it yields CASSLTRNTEAFF.

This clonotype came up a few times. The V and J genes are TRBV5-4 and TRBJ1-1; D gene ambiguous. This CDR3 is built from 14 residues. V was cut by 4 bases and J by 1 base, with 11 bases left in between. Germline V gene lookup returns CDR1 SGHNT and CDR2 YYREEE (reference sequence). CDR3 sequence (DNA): TGTGCCAGCAGCCCCGTCGGAGGGAACACTGAAGCTTTCTTT. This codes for CASSPVGGNTEAFF.

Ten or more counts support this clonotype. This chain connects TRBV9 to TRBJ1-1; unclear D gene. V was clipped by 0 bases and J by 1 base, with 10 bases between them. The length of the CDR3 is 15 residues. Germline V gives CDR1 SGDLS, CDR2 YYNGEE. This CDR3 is CASSVGLGRNTEAFF. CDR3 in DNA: TGTGCCAGCAGCGTAGGATTAGGGCGGAACACTGAAGCTTTCTTT.

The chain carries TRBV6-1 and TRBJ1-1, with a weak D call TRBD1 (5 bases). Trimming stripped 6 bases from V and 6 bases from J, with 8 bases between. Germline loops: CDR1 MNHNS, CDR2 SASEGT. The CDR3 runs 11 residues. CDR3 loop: CASRMGPEAFF. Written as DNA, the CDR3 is TGTGCCAGCAGGATGGGGCCTGAAGCTTTCTTT.

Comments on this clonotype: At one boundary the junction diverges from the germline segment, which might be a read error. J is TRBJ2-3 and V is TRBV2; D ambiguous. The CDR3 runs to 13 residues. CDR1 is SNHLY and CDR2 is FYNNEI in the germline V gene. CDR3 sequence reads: CATGPSGTYTQYF. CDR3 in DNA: TGTGCCACAGGACCTAGTGGCACATATACGCAGTATTTT. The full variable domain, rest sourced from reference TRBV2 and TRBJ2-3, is EPEVTQTPSHQVTQMGQEVILRCVPISNHLYFYWYRQILGQKVEFLVSFYNNEISEKSEIFDDQFSVERPDGSNFTLKIRSTKLEDSAMYFCATGPSGTYTQYFGPGTRLTVL.